What follows are 25 T cell receptor beta chains derived from one specimen sequenced in a study of blood T cell repertoires in COVID-19. Sequencing used immunoSEQ multiplex PCR; TCRdb keeps in-frame clones, though not all of them. The data contain over 200,000 clones, more than 80% of them seen just once; the ten biggest clones take up approximately 2.4%. Sequences were obtained from peripheral blood. All receptors derive from a man aged 25-45 years with COVID-19, enrolled during active disease.

In this sample, this clone turned up once. CDR3 nucleotide sequence: TGTGCCAGCAGCTTGGGAGACCGGTATAATTCACCCCTCCACTTT. Protein: CASSLGDRYNSPLHF. V gene TRBV11-1 combines with J gene TRBJ1-6; no clear D. This CDR3 is 15 amino acids long. Germline values: CDR1 SGHAT, CDR2 FQDESV (reference sequence). V lost 3 bases and J lost 4, with 10 bases in between.

The chain links TRBV5-5 to TRBJ2-2; TRBD2 agrees at 9 bases. CDR3 length equals 17 residues. CDR1 and CDR2 (germline): SGHKS, YYEKEE (reference sequence). Trimming cost V 0 bases and J 2 bases; bases outside gene matches: 5. The DNA of the CDR3 is TGTGCCAGCAGCTTGGCCAGCGGGGGGACCAACACCGGGGAGCTGTTTTTT. Translating gives CASSLASGGTNTGELFF.

The chain uses TRBV6-4 and TRBJ1-1, with 8 bases lining up with TRBD1. Trimming took 7 bases from V and 0 from J; bases not matched to a gene: 7. The V gene's germline CDR1 is MRHNA and CDR2 SNTAGT. The CDR3 is 15 amino acids. CDR3 DNA sequence: TGTGCCAGCACCGCCAGGACAGGGATGAACACTGAAGCTTTCTTT. It specifies CASTARTGMNTEAFF.

The chain is built from TRBV5-4 and TRBJ1-1, with D maybe TRBD1 (6 bases). Trimming took off 2 bases at V and 0 bases at J, with 11 bases between the two ends. Germline V gene lookup returns CDR1 SGHNT and CDR2 YYREEE (reference sequence). This CDR3 spans 15 amino acids. DNA of the CDR3: TGTGCCAGCAGCTTAAGGGGGAAAATGAACACTGAAGCTTTCTTT. Its protein is CASSLRGKMNTEAFF.

The rearrangement uses TRBV7-2 and TRBJ2-5; 11 bases line up with TRBD2. Germline V gene data show CDR1 as SGHTA and CDR2 as FQGNSA. Losses at the gene ends were 1 base for V and 1 base for J; bases not matched to a gene: 8. The length of the CDR3 is 18 residues. CDR3 bases: TGTGCCAGCAGCTTAGTGCTAGCGGGGGGTACCTCCCAAGAGACCCAGTACTTC. This sequence encodes CASSLVLAGGTSQETQYF.

This chain links TRBV27 with TRBJ1-2; possible D gene TRBD1, 5 bases. Deletions cut 5 bases from V and 4 bases from J, with 8 bases between. CDR1 and CDR2 from the germline V gene are MNHEY and SMNVEV (reference sequence). CDR3 length: 12 residues. DNA for the CDR3: TGTGCCAGCAGTCCAGACAGCTATGGCTACACCTTC. This codes for CASSPDSYGYTF.

The DNA of the CDR3 is TGTGCCAGCAGTTTCCGTTCAGGAAGAGGGCTTGTAGCCAAAAACATTCAGTACTTC. Translated, it gives CASSFRSGRGLVAKNIQYF. The rearrangement joins TRBV27 to TRBJ2-4; tentatively, D is TRBD2 (5 bases). Trimming took 3 bases from V and 0 from J, leaving 21 bases between them. Germline V lookup: CDR1 MNHEY, CDR2 SMNVEV (reference sequence). The CDR3 consists of 19 residues.

V is TRBV10-2 and J is TRBJ1-1, with a possible D match to TRBD1 (6 bases). The V gene lost 7 bases and the J gene lost 3 bases, with 12 bases spanning the gap. Germline assignment: CDR1 WSHSY and CDR2 SAAADI. This CDR3 is 13 amino acids long. CDR3 nucleotides: TGCGCCAGCAAAGGGGGGGGAGACACTGAAGCTTTCTTT. It codes for CASKGGGDTEAFF.

The rearrangement uses TRBV5-6 and TRBJ1-1, with 8 nucleotides matching TRBD1. The CDR3 has 14 residues. Germline CDR1 and CDR2: SGHDT and YYEEEE. V was clipped by 3 bases and J by 0 bases; unmatched bases: 1. DNA of the CDR3: TGTGCCAGCAGCTGGGACAGGATGAACACTGAAGCTTTCTTT. Translating gives CASSWDRMNTEAFF.

The chain carries TRBV18 and TRBJ2-3; a weak D match, TRBD2 (5 bases). The CDR3 runs to 15 residues. The germline V gene has CDR1 KGHSH and CDR2 LQKENI. Trimming removed 4 bases at V and 2 bases at J, with 13 bases between. CDR3 in amino acids: CASSRRETDTDTQYF. The CDR3 region has the DNA TGTGCCAGCTCACGCCGGGAAACGGACACAGATACGCAGTATTTT.

J is TRBJ2-6 and V is TRBV19; 10 bases agree with TRBD1. After removal of 6 bases from V and 0 bases from J, the junction contained 8 bases not matched to a gene. Germline V gene data show CDR1 as LNHDA and CDR2 as SQIVND (reference sequence). The CDR3 covers 18 residues. The CDR3 here is CASSHGTGVRSGANVLTF. The CDR3 nucleotides read TGTGCCAGTAGCCATGGGACAGGGGTACGCTCTGGGGCCAACGTCCTGACTTTC.

Here the CDR3 DNA reads TGCGCCAGCAGCCCCTATACCGGGAACTATGGCTACACCTTC. This codes for CASSPYTGNYGYTF. The chain carries TRBV4-3 and TRBJ1-2; D uncertain. This CDR3 comprises 14 residues. The V and J ends lost 4 bases and 2 bases respectively, with 11 bases between them. Germline V CDR1 and CDR2: LGHNA, YSLEER.

V gene TRBV5-6 combines with J gene TRBJ2-4, with 7 bases aligning to TRBD1. Trimming took 0 bases from V and 7 from J; bases not matched to a gene: 7. CDR1 and CDR2 from the germline V gene are SGHDT and YYEEEE. This CDR3 spans 15 amino acids. CDR3 loop: CASSLDRGSLNIQYF. DNA of the CDR3: TGTGCCAGCAGCTTGGACAGGGGTTCGCTGAACATTCAGTACTTC.

This clone is a singleton in its sample. The chain combines TRBV10-3 with TRBJ1-5, with 11 bases aligning to TRBD1. This CDR3 region has 14 residues. The trim removed 7 bases at V and 4 bases at J, leaving 3 bases unmatched. Germline V CDR1 and CDR2: ENHRY, SYGVKD. In DNA form, the CDR3 reads TGTGCCATCAAGGGACAGGGGGAAAATCAGCCCCAGCATTTT. Encoded protein: CAIKGQGENQPQHF.

This sequence joins TRBV20-1 and TRBJ2-5, with TRBD2 matching over 7 bases. Germline CDR1 is DFQATT and CDR2 is SNEGSKA (reference sequence). J gave up 7 bases and V 5 bases, and 4 bases lay outside the gene matches. CDR3 length: 11 residues. CDR3 coding DNA: TGCAGTGCTTGGACTAGAGGGACCCAGTACTTC. Translated: CSAWTRGTQYF.

This clone was counted a single time. The chain employs TRBV13 and TRBJ1-2; D call uncertain. The CDR3 extends over 12 amino acids. The ends were cut back, 5 bases at V and 11 bases at J, with 15 bases in the middle. The germline V gene encodes CDR1 PRHDT and CDR2 FYEKMQ (reference sequence). The CDR3 bases are TGTGCCAGCAGCCAGGCAACAGTAGGTTACACCTTC. Protein product: CASSQATVGYTF.

CDR3 protein: CATSREAQGAAGELFF. CDR3 nucleotides: TGTGCCACCAGCAGAGAAGCTCAGGGGGCTGCCGGGGAGCTGTTTTTT. The chain carries TRBV15 and TRBJ2-2; 8 bases fit TRBD1. The trim removed 0 bases at V and 6 bases at J, leaving 6 bases unmatched. Germline CDR1 LNHNV, CDR2 YYDKDF (reference sequence). The length of the CDR3 is 16 residues. Combining the CDR3 with reference TRBV15 and TRBJ2-2 gives the whole variable domain DAMVIQNPRYQVTQFGKPVTLSCSQTLNHNVMYWYQQKSSQAPKLLFHYYDKDFNNEADTPDNFQSRRPNTSFCFLDIRSPGLGDTAMYLCATSREAQGAAGELFFGEGSRLTVL.

The chain employs TRBV6-6 and TRBJ1-1; TRBD1 might be the D (6 bases). CDR1 is MNHNY, CDR2 SVGAGI, per germline (reference sequence). V was trimmed by 8 bases and J by 4 bases, leaving 17 bases between them. The CDR3 has 14 residues. CDR3 protein: CASGGGGTSTEAFF. CDR3 nucleotides: TGTGCCAGCGGAGGGGGGGGGACGAGCACTGAAGCTTTCTTT.

The chain recombines TRBV5-6 with TRBJ1-5; 8 positions match TRBD1. The germline V gene has CDR1 SGHDT and CDR2 YYEEEE. The junction had 6 bases not matched to a gene; V was cut back by 4 bases and J by 6 bases. The CDR3 length is 14 residues. This chain's CDR3 is CASSLQGGSQPQHF. The CDR3 nucleotides read TGTGCCAGCAGCCTACAGGGGGGAAGTCAGCCCCAGCATTTT. Based on the CDR3 plus reference TRBV5-6 and TRBJ1-5, the full variable domain is DAGVTQSPTHLIKTRGQQVTLRCSPKSGHDTVSWYQQALGQGPQFIFQYYEEEERQRGNFPDRFSGHQFPNYSSELNVNALLLGDSALYLCASSLQGGSQPQHFGDGTRLSIL.

The chain links TRBV19 to TRBJ1-6; D gene unclear. V lost 2 bases, J lost 9 bases, and 14 bases lay in between. CDR1 is LNHDA, CDR2 SQIVND, per germline (reference sequence). There are 15 residues in the CDR3. CDR3 sequence reads: CASSIRSGFGSPLHF. The CDR3 DNA reads TGTGCCAGTAGTATACGGTCGGGGTTCGGTTCACCCCTCCACTTT. Full variable domain (remainder filled in from reference TRBV19 and TRBJ1-6): DGGITQSPKYLFRKEGQNVTLSCEQNLNHDAMYWYRQDPGQGLRLIYYSQIVNDFQKGDIAEGYSVSREKKESFPLTVTSAQKNPTAFYLCASSIRSGFGSPLHFGNGTRLTVT.

The genes are TRBV2 and TRBJ1-2, with 12 bases lining up with TRBD1. The J segment lost 4 bases and the V segment lost 5 bases, leaving 11 bases of the junction unmatched. CDR3 size: 17 residues. Germline CDR1 and CDR2: SNHLY and FYNNEI. The CDR3 loop reads CASSRSPGTGGSYGYTF. The CDR3 coding sequence is TGTGCCAGCAGTCGTAGCCCCGGGACAGGGGGCTCCTATGGCTACACCTTC.

The V gene is TRBV19, the J gene TRBJ1-5; 11 positions match TRBD1. This CDR3 has 16 residues. Germline trimming cut 2 bases from V and 6 bases from J; bases unmatched to any gene: 6. The V gene's germline CDR1 is LNHDA and CDR2 SQIVND (reference sequence). The CDR3 nucleotides read TGTGCCAGTAGTATAAGGACAGGGGGCGGGGGTCAGCCCCAGCATTTT. This gives the protein CASSIRTGGGGQPQHF.

The chain recombines TRBV30 with TRBJ2-7; 9 nucleotides agree with TRBD2. This CDR3 region has 14 residues. CDR1 and CDR2 from the germline V gene are GTSNPN and SVGIG (reference sequence). With 4 bases clipped from V and 6 bases from J, the junction kept 10 bases outside the gene matches. CDR3 loop: CAWNPLAGLTEQYF. CDR3 nucleotides: TGTGCCTGGAACCCCCTAGCGGGACTTACCGAGCAGTACTTC.

V usage is TRBV5-1 and J usage is TRBJ1-2; 7 nucleotides agree with TRBD1. There are 14 residues in the CDR3. V lost 7 bases to trimming and J lost 1 base; unmatched junction nucleotides: 7. Germline V lookup: CDR1 SGHRS, CDR2 YFSETQ. This CDR3 reads CASSGQKNNYGYTF. DNA of the CDR3: TGCGCCAGCTCGGGACAGAAGAATAACTATGGCTACACCTTC.

J is TRBJ1-1 and V is TRBV6-5, with D uncertain. The germline V gene encodes CDR1 MNHEY and CDR2 SVGAGI. The ends were cut back, 2 bases at V and 6 bases at J, with 10 bases in the middle. The CDR3 is made up of 13 amino acids. Here the CDR3 reads CASSYGSNAEAFF. The CDR3, as DNA: TGTGCCAGCAGTTACGGCAGTAACGCTGAAGCTTTCTTT.